This is a list of T cell receptor beta chains from one sample in a study of Ad26.COV2.S vaccination and SARS-CoV-2 variants. Using immunoSEQ multiplex PCR, the repertoire was profiled, and TCRdb retains in-frame clones only, with some absent. The table lists approximately 480,000 clones, roughly nine tenths of them singletons, with roughly 13% in the top ten. The sample here was peripheral blood, taken in a trial of Ad26.COV2.S vaccine versus placebo. Receptor source: a person aged 18-65 years who received the Ad26.COV2.S COVID-19 vaccine or a placebo. The CDR3 runs from the conserved cysteine through the conserved F or W. A D gene is named only where the DNA matches it firmly. Size values are once, few and many counts, or a class for expanded clones, and some rows have none.

j_call,clone_size,d_call,v_call,cdr3_aa,cdr3_nt
TRBJ2-7,NA,NA,TRBV6-2/TRBV6-3,CASSYSDFYEQYF,TGTGCCAGCAGTTACTCGGATTTCTACGAGCAGTACTTC
TRBJ1-2,NA,TRBD1,TRBV27,CASSSRQGASGYTF,TGTGCCAGCAGTTCCAGACAGGGGGCTTCTGGCTACACCTTC
TRBJ2-1,NA,NA,TRBV28,CASSFRGRNRNEQFF,TGTGCCAGCAGTTTTCGGGGGAGAAATAGGAATGAGCAGTTCTTC
TRBJ1-5,once,TRBD1,TRBV7-8,CASSGTGANQPQHF,TGTGCCAGCAGCGGGACAGGGGCCAATCAGCCCCAGCATTTT
TRBJ2-1,once,TRBD2,TRBV15,CATSRATSGRIAPSDNEQFF,TGTGCCACCAGCAGAGCGACTAGCGGGAGGATCGCCCCCTCTGACAATGAGCAGTTCTTC
TRBJ1-2,NA,TRBD1,TRBV28,CASSATGFPGYTF,TGTGCCAGCAGTGCGACAGGGTTCCCGGGCTACACCTTC
TRBJ1-2,NA,TRBD1,TRBV29-1,CSVETGAYGYTF,TGCAGCGTAGAGACAGGGGCCTATGGCTACACCTTC
TRBJ1-1,NA,NA,TRBV2,CASSERGNTEAFF,TGTGCCAGCAGTGAAAGGGGGAACACTGAAGCTTTCTTT
TRBJ2-7,NA,NA,TRBV5-1,CASAGDTNYEQYF,TGCGCCAGCGCGGGGGACACAAACTACGAGCAGTACTTC
TRBJ1-2,NA,NA,TRBV6-6,CASSQGQQGNYGYTF,TGTGCCAGCAGCCAGGGTCAACAGGGCAACTATGGCTACACCTTC
TRBJ2-1,once,NA,TRBV25-1,CASSMGGGLINEQFF,TGTGCCAGCAGTATGGGAGGGGGCCTGATCAATGAGCAGTTCTTC
TRBJ2-1,NA,NA,TRBV29-1,CSVDMRNTYNEQFF,TGCAGCGTTGATATGAGAAATACTTACAATGAGCAGTTCTTC
TRBJ2-2,NA,TRBD2,TRBV4-2,CASSQGSGSATGELFF,TGTGCCAGCAGCCAGGGGAGCGGGAGTGCTACCGGGGAGCTGTTTTTT
TRBJ1-2,NA,NA,TRBV19,CASSPQKSLPVGYTF,TGTGCCAGTAGTCCCCAGAAGTCCCTCCCGGTTGGCTACACCTTC
TRBJ1-4,NA,NA,TRBV7-8,CASSLARSHYEKLFF,TGTGCCAGCAGCTTAGCCCGCAGCCACTATGAAAAACTGTTTTTT
TRBJ2-2,NA,NA,TRBV1,CTSSQALWERTGELFF,TGCACCAGCAGCCAGGCTCTCTGGGAGAGGACCGGGGAGCTGTTTTTT
TRBJ1-1,once,NA,TRBV29-1,CSVVGRQGGTEAFF,TGCAGCGTTGTGGGGAGGCAGGGAGGCACTGAAGCTTTCTTT
TRBJ2-6,NA,NA,TRBV28,CASTPRTASGANVLTF,TGTGCCAGCACCCCGAGGACAGCCTCTGGGGCCAACGTCCTGACTTTC
TRBJ1-1,NA,NA,TRBV28,CASSRTSWDTEAFF,TGTGCCAGCAGCCGGACCTCTTGGGACACTGAAGCTTTCTTT
TRBJ2-5,once,NA,TRBV6-2/TRBV6-3,CASSSGAGKTQYF,TGTGCCAGCAGCTCGGGGGCGGGGAAGACCCAGTACTTC
TRBJ1-3,NA,NA,TRBV18,CASSPRVPISGNTIYF,TGTGCCAGCTCACCCCGGGTCCCGATCTCTGGAAACACCATATATTTT
TRBJ2-5,NA,NA,TRBV3-1/TRBV3-2,CASSQDLVGETQYF,TGTGCCAGCAGCCAAGACCTTGTAGGGGAGACCCAGTACTTC
TRBJ2-3,NA,TRBD2,TRBV6-6,CASTNGGGDTQYF,TGTGCCAGCACCAATGGGGGGGGAGATACGCAGTATTTT
TRBJ2-2,NA,TRBD1,TRBV7-6,CASSLQGQVVTGELFF,TGTGCCAGCAGCTTACAAGGACAGGTGGTCACCGGGGAGCTGTTTTTT
TRBJ2-7,once,TRBD1,TRBV28,CASRINRGRSGEQYF,TGTGCCAGCAGGATCAACAGGGGCCGCTCAGGGGAGCAGTACTTC
TRBJ1-4,once,NA,TRBV28,CASSLLAGNEKLFF,TGTGCCAGCAGTTTACTTGCGGGGAATGAAAAACTGTTTTTT
TRBJ2-7,NA,NA,TRBV19,CASSIGSGFGEQYF,TGTGCCAGTAGTATAGGGTCAGGGTTCGGGGAGCAGTACTTC
TRBJ1-6,NA,TRBD1,TRBV6-1,CASSEGEGGPYNSPLHF,TGTGCCAGCAGTGAAGGGGAAGGGGGCCCCTATAATTCACCCCTCCACTTT
TRBJ2-3,once,TRBD2,TRBV9,CASSPSGRSTDTQYF,TGTGCCAGCAGCCCTAGCGGGAGGAGCACAGATACGCAGTATTTT